Shown below are 14 T cell receptor beta chains from a single sample sequenced in a study of blood T cell repertoires in COVID-19. The protocol was immunoSEQ multiplex PCR, while the TCRdb copy is restricted to in-frame clones and leaves out a portion. The sample includes approximately 200,000 clones, roughly 81% seen only once; the top ten take about 12%. The sequenced material came from peripheral blood. The source of these receptors is a woman aged 80 or older with COVID-19, enrolled during active disease.

The genes are TRBV6-2 or TRBV6-3 and TRBJ1-2, with D possibly TRBD1 on 6 matching bases. This CDR3 has 13 amino acids. Germline V gene lookup returns CDR1 MNHEY and CDR2 SVGEGT. V dropped 0 bases and J dropped 4 bases, with 6 bases sitting between them. In DNA, the CDR3 is TGTGCCAGCAGTTACTCGGACAGCTATGGCTACACCTTC. This sequence encodes CASSYSDSYGYTF.

This clone appeared once. The chain recombines TRBV10-3 with TRBJ1-2; TRBD1 aligns across 8 bases. This CDR3 has 12 residues. V shed 5 bases, J shed 6 bases, and the junction held 2 bases outside the gene matches. Germline CDR1 and CDR2: ENHRY and SYGVKD. CDR3 in amino acids: CAISSTGDGYTF. CDR3 nucleotide sequence: TGTGCCATCAGTTCGACAGGGGATGGCTACACCTTC.

The chain employs TRBV3-1 (or the pseudogene TRBV3-2) and TRBJ1-2; D is ambiguous. V lost 1 base to trimming and J lost 8 bases, with 14 bases between them. The CDR3 totals 14 residues. Germline CDR1 LGHDT, CDR2 YNNKEL (reference sequence). CDR3 DNA sequence: TGTGCCAGCAGCCAAGTTGCAAGCCGAAACGGCTACACCTTC. Its translation: CASSQVASRNGYTF.

In its sample, this clone was seen many times. V usage is TRBV6-1 and J usage is TRBJ1-5; D perhaps matches TRBD1 (5 bases). This CDR3 has 16 amino acids. CDR1 and CDR2 (germline): MNHNS, SASEGT. V dropped 3 bases and J dropped 1 base, with 13 bases sitting between them. This CDR3 reads CASSDKGVGSNQPQHF. The DNA for the CDR3 is TGTGCCAGCAGTGACAAAGGGGTAGGGAGCAATCAGCCCCAGCATTTT.

The gene calls are TRBV2 and TRBJ2-1; weak D call: TRBD2 (5 bases). This CDR3 is 13 amino acids long. From germline, CDR1 is SNHLY and CDR2 FYNNEI. The V end was cut by 8 bases, the J end by 3 bases, with 11 bases between. CDR3 protein: CASSLAVYNEQFF. CDR3 DNA sequence: TGTGCCAGCTCGCTAGCCGTCTACAATGAGCAGTTCTTC.

The V call is TRBV21-1, the J call TRBJ1-5; the table names TRBD1, a call not compared with the DNA. TRBV21-1 is a known pseudogene. This CDR3 is built from 16 residues. CDR3 region: CASSRQGIICNQPQHF. Here the CDR3 DNA reads TGTGCCAGCAGCCGACAGGGGATTATTTGCAATCAGCCCCAGCATTTT.

The chain couples TRBV10-3 to TRBJ2-5; maybe TRBD2 (5 bases). V was cut by 10 bases and J by 0 bases, with 15 bases left in between. CDR1 and CDR2 (germline): ENHRY, SYGVKD. The CDR3 loop spans 14 amino acids. CDR3 in amino acids: CATRLSEYQETQYF. CDR3 DNA: TGTGCCACCCGTCTTAGCGAGTACCAAGAGACCCAGTACTTC.

The genes are TRBV5-6 and TRBJ2-5, with D hard to call. The V end lost 0 bases, the J end lost 3 bases, and 9 bases lay between the germline ends. This CDR3 spans 14 amino acids. CDR1 and CDR2 from the germline V gene are SGHDT and YYEEEE. The CDR3: CASSLVGSKETQYF. The CDR3 DNA reads TGTGCCAGCAGCTTGGTTGGCAGTAAAGAGACCCAGTACTTC.

The J gene is TRBJ2-1, the V gene TRBV23-1; D is perhaps TRBD1 (6 bases). TRBV23-1 is treated as an ORF (open reading frame) with a function not yet certain. Trimming took 1 base from V and 0 from J, leaving 19 bases between them. This CDR3 region has 19 residues. CDR3: CASSQWGLSIMSSYNEQFF. The CDR3 DNA reads TGCGCCAGCAGTCAATGGGGGCTCTCCATAATGAGCTCCTACAATGAGCAGTTCTTC.

The chain couples TRBV28 to TRBJ1-2; TRBD1 matches 10 bases. Germline V gives CDR1 MDHEN, CDR2 SYDVKM. The CDR3 spans 15 residues. With V trimmed by 5 bases and J by 4 bases, 7 bases remained unmatched. The CDR3 DNA follows: TGTGCCAGCAGTCCTTGGACAGGGGGTGGCTATGGCTACACCTTC. Translation: CASSPWTGGGYGYTF.

This clone was seen only a few times. The chain couples TRBV27 to TRBJ2-5, with D perhaps TRBD2 (6 bases). Germline V gene lookup returns CDR1 MNHEY and CDR2 SMNVEV (reference sequence). This CDR3 is built from 15 residues. V shed 2 bases and J shed 9 bases, with 19 bases lying between them. The CDR3 DNA reads as TGTGCCAGCAGTTTACTACCGGGACTGGGGCGGGCCCAGTACTTC. It codes for CASSLLPGLGRAQYF.

The chain combines TRBV28 with TRBJ2-5; 7 nucleotides agree with TRBD1. This CDR3 spans 13 amino acids. V shed 5 bases and J 3 bases; nucleotides not matched to a gene: 3. Germline CDR1 reads MDHEN; CDR2 reads SYDVKM. The CDR3 nucleotides read TGTGCCAGCAGTCCTGGACAGGAAGAGACCCAGTACTTC. Protein sequence: CASSPGQEETQYF.

The chain joins TRBV5-6 to TRBJ1-5, with unresolved D. Trimming removed 0 bases from V and 0 bases from J, with 7 bases in between. Germline V gene data show CDR1 as SGHDT and CDR2 as YYEEEE. This CDR3 comprises 15 residues. CDR3 in DNA: TGTGCCAGCAGCTTGGGGGCCCATAGCAATCAGCCCCAGCATTTT. Translating it yields CASSLGAHSNQPQHF. The variable domain in full, completed from reference TRBV5-6 and TRBJ1-5, reads DAGVTQSPTHLIKTRGQQVTLRCSPKSGHDTVSWYQQALGQGPQFIFQYYEEEERQRGNFPDRFSGHQFPNYSSELNVNALLLGDSALYLCASSLGAHSNQPQHFGDGTRLSIL.

The gene calls are TRBV4-3 and TRBJ2-3, with D perhaps TRBD2 (6 bases). V lost 2 bases to trimming and J lost 2 bases, with 11 bases between them. The germline CDR1 and CDR2 sequences are LGHNA and YSLEER. CDR3 size: 15 residues. The chain's CDR3 is CASSQFGGATDTQYF. DNA of the CDR3: TGCGCCAGCAGCCAATTCGGAGGGGCCACAGATACGCAGTATTTT.